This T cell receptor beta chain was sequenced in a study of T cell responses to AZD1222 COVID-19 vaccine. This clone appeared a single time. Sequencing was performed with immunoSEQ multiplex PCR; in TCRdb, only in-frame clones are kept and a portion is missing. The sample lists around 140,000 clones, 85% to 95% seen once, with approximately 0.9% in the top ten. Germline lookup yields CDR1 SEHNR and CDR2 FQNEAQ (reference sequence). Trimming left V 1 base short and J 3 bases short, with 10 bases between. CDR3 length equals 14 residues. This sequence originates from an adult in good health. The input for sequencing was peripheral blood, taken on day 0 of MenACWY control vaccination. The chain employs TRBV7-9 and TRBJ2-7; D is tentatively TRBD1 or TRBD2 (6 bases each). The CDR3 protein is CASSLEGGVYEQYF. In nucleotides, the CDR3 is TGTGCCAGCAGCTTAGAGGGGGGCGTCTACGAGCAGTACTTC.